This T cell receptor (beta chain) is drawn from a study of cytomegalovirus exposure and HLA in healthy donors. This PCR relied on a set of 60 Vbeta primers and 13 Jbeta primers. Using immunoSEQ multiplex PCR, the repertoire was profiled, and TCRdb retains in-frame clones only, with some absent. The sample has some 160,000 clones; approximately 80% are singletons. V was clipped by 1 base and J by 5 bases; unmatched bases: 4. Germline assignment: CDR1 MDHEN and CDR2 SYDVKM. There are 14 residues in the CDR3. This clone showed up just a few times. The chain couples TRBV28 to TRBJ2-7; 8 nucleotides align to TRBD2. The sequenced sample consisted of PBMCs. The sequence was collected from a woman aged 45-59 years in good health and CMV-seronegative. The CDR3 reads CASSLFGGAHEQYF. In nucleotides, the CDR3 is TGTGCCAGCAGTTTATTCGGGGGGGCCCACGAGCAGTACTTC.